There are many counts of the clone carrying this TCR beta chain. What it binds is not known. Peripheral blood samples of roughly 6 milliliters were drawn at each of two time points. The sample originates from a study of prognosis after radiotherapy for stage I lung cancer. Study summary: A few patients developed post-radiotherapy distant metastases at median roughly seven months; 15 had no significant progression.

Study-level results: Post-therapy Shannon entropy was lower in patients developing distant metastases following stereotactic body radiation therapy.

Multiplex PCR, run in two rounds, amplified TCR beta CDR3 from genomic DNA. Gene-specific primers for each TRBV and TRBJ gene drove first-round PCR. TCRdb recomputed calls from the multiplex PCR reads with MiXCR, one row per CDR3 protein. The repertoire holds nearly 35,000 distinct CDR3 sequences, with about 31% as singletons. Germline assignment: CDR1 KGHDR and CDR2 SFDVKD. Trimming took off 1 base at V and 1 base at J, with 5 bases between the two ends. The CDR3 covers 14 residues. Sequencing used PBMCs, obtained before or after stereotactic body radiation therapy (not recorded which). The chain employs TRBV24-1 and TRBJ2-3; no definite D call. The receptor's source is a donor aged 50 or older with non-small cell lung cancer. CDR3 nucleotides: TGTGCCACCAGTGATTTTAAGGGCACAGATACGCAGTATTTT. Translation: CATSDFKGTDTQYF.